This entry describes one T cell receptor beta chain. Its antigen is unidentified. The source of the sample is a study of cytomegalovirus exposure and HLA in healthy donors. Study-level points and caveats: A later analysis showed TCR association rates differing by HLA locus, peaking at DRB1 and lowest at HLA-C. Presence/absence results assume similar sequencing depth per donor, which may not hold.

Primers for the PCR totalled 60 Vbeta and 13 Jbeta. As processed by the authors: There were about 80 million unique TCR beta chains by a later count, and about 12 million of them were shared. The method was immunoSEQ multiplex PCR; TCRdb's version includes in-frame clones alone and lacks a portion of them. D and trimming were read from the DNA, whereas the V and J calls and clone size are those reported in that table. This table has 90,000 or so clones, 75% to 85% appearing once. Those who donated were healthy bone marrow donors. The CDR3 loop spans 16 amino acids. V was cut by 5 bases and J by 0 bases, with 14 bases left in between. CDR1 and CDR2 from the germline V gene are KGHSH and LQKENI.

The specimen was PBMCs. The clonotype was recovered from a man aged 50-60 years in good health and CMV-seropositive. The chain carries TRBV18 and TRBJ2-1, with D possibly TRBD2 on 6 matching bases. Here the CDR3 reads CASSSQGLTSYNEQFF. In DNA form, the CDR3 reads TGTGCCAGCTCATCTCAGGGACTTACCTCCTACAATGAGCAGTTCTTC.